The rows below give T cell receptor beta chains drawn from one sample of a study of T cells in Graves' hyperthyroidism and ophthalmopathy. TCRdb re-called the multiplex PCR reads through MiXCR, storing one row per CDR3 protein. The sample consists of hundreds of thousands of distinct CDR3 sequences, about 14% of them appearing once. What was sequenced was blood. All receptors come from a woman aged 45-65 years with Graves' ophthalmopathy. Both conserved end residues are part of each CDR3. A D gene is named only where the DNA matches it firmly. The listing skips clone size in some rows; elsewhere it reads once, few, many or a size class.

clone_size j_call d_call v_call cdr3_nt cdr3_aa
many TRBJ2-1 NA TRBV7-7 TGTGCTAGCAGCTTAGTTTGGCTCCCCGAGGGCAATGAGCAGTTCTTC CASSLVWLPEGNEQFF
NA TRBJ1-5 NA TRBV12-5 TGTGCTAGTGGTTTGTCAGGGAATCAGCCCCAGCATTTT CASGLSGNQPQHF
few TRBJ2-7 TRBD1 TRBV5-1 TGCGCCAGCAGCACTACAGGGGCCCCCTACGAGCAGTACTTC CASSTTGAPYEQYF
many TRBJ1-2 NA TRBV6-1 TGTGCCAGCAGACTCGGGACTTCTACCTATGGCTACACCTTC CASRLGTSTYGYTF
many TRBJ1-2 TRBD1 TRBV28 TGTGCCAGCAGTCCGGGGACAGGTCTTGGAGGGAACTATGGCTACACCTTC CASSPGTGLGGNYGYTF
few TRBJ2-1 NA TRBV18 TGTGCCAGCTCACCAGAGCCGGGGTCCGCGCTGGTTAATGAGCAGTTCTTC CASSPEPGSALVNEQFF
many TRBJ1-2 TRBD1 TRBV20-1 TGCAGTGCTACTGACAGGGGGGCTGGCTACACCTTC CSATDRGAGYTF
many TRBJ2-7 TRBD2 TRBV7-2 TGTGCCAGCAGCTTATTGCCTAGCGGGGATCGGAAAGAGCAGTACTTC CASSLLPSGDRKEQYF
few TRBJ2-1 TRBD2 TRBV30 TGTGCCTGGAGAGGACTAGCGGAAAATGAGCAGTTCTTC CAWRGLAENEQFF
NA TRBJ1-1 TRBD1 TRBV3-1 TGTGCCAGCAGCCAATTCAGGCGAGTCAGGGGGAGCCAAAAAATGAACACTGAAGCTTTCTTT CASSQFRRVRGSQKMNTEAFF
many TRBJ2-3 NA TRBV10-3 TGTGCCATCTCTCGGGATCTAAGCACAGATACGCAGTATTTT CAISRDLSTDTQYF
many TRBJ1-4 NA TRBV20-1 TGCAGTGCTAGAGAAGGGCAGACCAAACTGTTTTTT CSAREGQTKLFF
many TRBJ2-2 TRBD1 TRBV3-1 TGTGCCAGCAGCCCCGGGACAGGGGTTGGCACCGGGGAGCTGTTTTTT CASSPGTGVGTGELFF
NA TRBJ1-2 NA TRBV29-1 TGCAGCGTTGAAGAGCCTCTCGGCTACACCTTC CSVEEPLGYTF
many TRBJ1-1 TRBD1 TRBV7-9 TGTGCCAGCAGCGCACGGGACAGGGGGAACACTGAAGCTTTCTTT CASSARDRGNTEAFF
many TRBJ2-7 TRBD2 TRBV7-2 TGTGCCAGCAGCTTAGGGGGGACTAGCGGGATCTACGAGCAGTACTTC CASSLGGTSGIYEQYF
NA TRBJ1-1 TRBD1 TRBV7-2 TGTGCCGGCAGCCTCGGACAGGGCACTGAAGCTTTCTTT CAGSLGQGTEAFF
NA TRBJ1-5 NA TRBV30 TGTGCCTGGAGCGATACAGGGAGGGCTCAGCCCCAGCATTTT CAWSDTGRAQPQHF
NA TRBJ1-1 NA TRBV28 TGTGCCAGTCGGTCGGGTTTGGCCACTGAAGCTTTCTTT CASRSGLATEAFF
many TRBJ2-1 NA TRBV7-9 TGTGCCAGCCCCAGCGGTAGCAATGAGCAGTTCTTC CASPSGSNEQFF
many TRBJ1-2 TRBD1 TRBV12-3/TRBV12-4 TGTGCCAGCAGTTTAGGGGGAGCCGGGACAGGGAGAGTTGGCTACACCTTC CASSLGGAGTGRVGYTF
many TRBJ2-5 NA TRBV29-1 TGCAGCGTTGAAGATCCAGGAGTCCAAGAGACCCAGTACTTC CSVEDPGVQETQYF
many TRBJ2-1 TRBD2 TRBV5-1 TGCGCCAGCAGCTTGGCAGCGGGAGTTTACAATGAGCAGTTCTTC CASSLAAGVYNEQFF
NA TRBJ1-2 TRBD1 TRBV6-4 TGTGCCAGCAGACCCCAGACAGGGTTAGCAGATGGCTACACCTTC CASRPQTGLADGYTF
few TRBJ2-3 NA TRBV4-2 TGTGCCAGCAGCCAAGTGATGCGAACCACAGATACGCAGTATTTT CASSQVMRTTDTQYF
many TRBJ1-3 TRBD1 TRBV6-1 TGTGCCAGCACCAGACAGGGTTCTGGAAACACCATATATTTT CASTRQGSGNTIYF
many TRBJ1-2 NA TRBV24-1 TGTGCCACCAGTGATGGCTACGAGGCCGGGGTCTATGGCTACACCTTC CATSDGYEAGVYGYTF
NA TRBJ1-5 NA TRBV20-1 TGCAGTGCTCTTCAACTAACCCCCAATCAGCCCCAGCATTTT CSALQLTPNQPQHF
many TRBJ2-3 TRBD1 TRBV20-1 TGCAGTGCTAGTATCGGACAGGGTTCAGATACGCAGTATTTT CSASIGQGSDTQYF
many TRBJ2-5 NA TRBV2 TGTGCCAGCAGTTTCTTACCGACGGGAGTGGGGGAGACCCAGTACTTC CASSFLPTGVGETQYF
NA TRBJ2-5 NA TRBV7-7 TGTGCTAGCAGCTTAGGGGCCCAGTACTTC CASSLGAQYF
once TRBJ1-5 NA TRBV28 TGTGCCAGCAGTCCATACAGGGTTCATCAGCCCCAGCATTTT CASSPYRVHQPQHF
many TRBJ1-5 NA TRBV10-3 TGTGCCATCAGTGCAGGGGCAGGGAATCAGCCCCAGCATTTT CAISAGAGNQPQHF
many TRBJ1-1 NA TRBV29-1 TGCAGCGTTGAACAGACAGTGAACACTGAAGCTTTCTTT CSVEQTVNTEAFF